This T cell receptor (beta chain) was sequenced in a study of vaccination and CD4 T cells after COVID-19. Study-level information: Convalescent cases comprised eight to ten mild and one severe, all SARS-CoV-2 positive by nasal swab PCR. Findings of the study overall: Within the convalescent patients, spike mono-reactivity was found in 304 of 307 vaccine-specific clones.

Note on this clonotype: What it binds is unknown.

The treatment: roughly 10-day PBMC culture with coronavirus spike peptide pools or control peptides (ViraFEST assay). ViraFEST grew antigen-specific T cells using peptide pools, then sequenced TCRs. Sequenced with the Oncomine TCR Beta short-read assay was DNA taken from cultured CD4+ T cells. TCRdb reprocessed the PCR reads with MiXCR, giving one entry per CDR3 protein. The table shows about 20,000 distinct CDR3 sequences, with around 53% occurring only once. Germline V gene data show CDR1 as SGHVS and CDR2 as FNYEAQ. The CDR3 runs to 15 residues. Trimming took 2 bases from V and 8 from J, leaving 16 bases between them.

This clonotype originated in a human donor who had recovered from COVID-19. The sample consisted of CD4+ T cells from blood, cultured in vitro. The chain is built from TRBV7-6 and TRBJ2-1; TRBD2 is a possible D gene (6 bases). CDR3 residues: CASSLLRDSTDEQFF. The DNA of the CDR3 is TGTGCCAGCAGCTTATTGCGGGATTCCACCGATGAGCAGTTCTTC.